Listed here is a single T cell receptor (beta chain). This record comes from a study of CD8+ T cells in alopecia areata. Study information: Dosing with tofacitinib proceeded for 6 to 18 months, followed by 6 months off drug.

The CDR3 length is 14 residues. V dropped 0 bases and J dropped 2 bases, with 5 bases sitting between them. Germline lookup yields CDR1 SGDLS and CDR2 YYNGEE. The treatment is: oral pan-JAK inhibitor, 5-10 mg twice daily. It was cDNA, reverse transcribed from extracted RNA, that served as the sequencing template. Here immunoSEQ multiplex PCR was the method, and the copy in TCRdb shows in-frame clones only, minus some. Of roughly 190,000 clones listed, around 56% were seen once; the top ten hold approximately 3.3%. The sequences come from CD4+ T cells sorted from blood, collected at week 4, from a patient treated with tofacitinib. The sequence was collected from a human donor with alopecia areata. This chain connects TRBV9 to TRBJ1-4, with D uncertain. This CDR3 is CASSVEGTNEKLFF. The CDR3 nucleotides are TGTGCCAGCAGCGTAGAGGGTACTAATGAAAAACTGTTTTTT. Full variable domain (remainder filled in from reference TRBV9 and TRBJ1-4): DSGVTQTPKHLITATGQRVTLRCSPRSGDLSVYWYQQSLDQGLQFLIQYYNGEERAKGNILERFSAQQFPDLHSELNLSSLELGDSALYFCASSVEGTNEKLFFGSGTQLSVL.